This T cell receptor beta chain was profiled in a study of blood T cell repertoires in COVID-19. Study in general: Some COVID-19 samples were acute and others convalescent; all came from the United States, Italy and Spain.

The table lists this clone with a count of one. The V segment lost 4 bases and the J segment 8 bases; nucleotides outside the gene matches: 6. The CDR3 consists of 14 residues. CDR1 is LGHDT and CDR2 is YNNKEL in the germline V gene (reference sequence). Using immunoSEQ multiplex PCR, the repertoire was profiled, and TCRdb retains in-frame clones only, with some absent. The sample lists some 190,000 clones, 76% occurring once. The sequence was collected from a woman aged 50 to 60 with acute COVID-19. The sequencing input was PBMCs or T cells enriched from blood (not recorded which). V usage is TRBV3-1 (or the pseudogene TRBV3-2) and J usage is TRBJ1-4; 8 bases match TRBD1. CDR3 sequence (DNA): TGTGCCAGCAGCCCGGACAGGGCGAACGAAAAACTGTTTTTT. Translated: CASSPDRANEKLFF.